The 27 T cell receptor beta chains given below trace back to one sample, sequenced in a study of siplizumab effects on memory and regulatory T cells. Sequencing used immunoSEQ multiplex PCR; TCRdb keeps in-frame clones, though not all of them. The sample contains about 26,000 clones, roughly 82% of which appear only once. The sample was memory CD4+ T cells sorted from blood. The source is a human donor in good health.

Only one count was recorded for this clone. The chain combines TRBV7-8 with TRBJ2-7; TRBD2 agrees at 8 bases. CDR1 is SGHVS, CDR2 FQNEAQ, per germline. After removal of 5 bases from V and 5 bases from J, the junction contained 11 bases not matched to a gene. The CDR3 contains 15 residues. As DNA, the CDR3 is TGTGCCAGCAGCCTAATGAGCGGGAGAACGGACGAGCAGTACTTC. This translates into CASSLMSGRTDEQYF.

This clone was recorded once. The chain combines TRBV25-1 with TRBJ1-1; D unclear. Germline assignment: CDR1 MGHDK and CDR2 SYGVNS. V was clipped by 4 bases and J by 4 bases, with 4 bases between them. The length of the CDR3 is 11 residues. The CDR3, as DNA: TGTGCCAGCAGTGGGCCCACTGAAGCTTTCTTT. It translates to CASSGPTEAFF. The complete variable domain, with remaining parts taken from reference TRBV25-1 and TRBJ1-1, reads EADIYQTPRYLVIGTGKKITLECSQTMGHDKMYWYQQDPGMELHLIHYSYGVNSTEKGDLSSESTVSRIRTEHFPLTLESARPSHTSQYLCASSGPTEAFFGQGTRLTVV.

The chain recombines TRBV7-8 with TRBJ2-1; weak D call: TRBD2 (8 bases). The CDR3 loop spans 19 amino acids. Between the trimmed V and J ends, which lost 5 bases and 6 bases, there was a span of 29 bases. Germline V gene sequence: CDR1 SGHVS, CDR2 FQNEAQ. The CDR3 loop is CASSPNRGGSGGMGNEQFF. The CDR3 coding sequence is TGTGCCAGCAGCCCTAACAGGGGTGGGAGCGGGGGCATGGGCAATGAGCAGTTCTTC.

The gene calls are TRBV14 and TRBJ2-1; 9 bases are shared with TRBD1. This CDR3 has 16 amino acids. Germline V gene data show CDR1 as SGHDN and CDR2 as FVKESK. V lost 2 bases and J lost 6; bases outside the gene matches: 8. The CDR3 DNA follows: TGTGCCAGCAGCCAAAACCCGGGACAGGGTCCCAATGAGCAGTTCTTC. Translating it yields CASSQNPGQGPNEQFF.

The chain carries TRBV12-5 and TRBJ2-7; 10 nucleotides match TRBD1. Germline V gene data show CDR1 as LGHNT and CDR2 as FRNRAP. Germline trimming cut 9 bases from V and 1 base from J; bases unmatched to any gene: 6. The CDR3 spans 14 residues. The CDR3, as DNA: TGTGCTAGCTACCCGGGACAGGGGTCCTACGAGCAGTACTTC. Translated: CASYPGQGSYEQYF.

The V gene is TRBV9, the J gene TRBJ2-1; D gene unclear. V was pared by 4 bases and J by 5 bases, with 16 bases between. CDR3 length: 15 amino acids. CDR1 SGDLS and CDR2 YYNGEE come from the germline V gene. CDR3 region: CASSPSVVTNNEQFF. DNA for the CDR3: TGTGCCAGCAGCCCCTCGGTCGTCACGAACAATGAGCAGTTCTTC.

The sample holds one count of this clone. The rearrangement links TRBV27 to TRBJ1-3; D gene unclear. CDR3 length equals 16 residues. Germline loops: CDR1 MNHEY, CDR2 SMNVEV (reference sequence). Deletions cut 2 bases from V and 4 bases from J, with 15 bases between. Here the CDR3 DNA reads TGTGCCAGCAGTTTACCGGAGTGGGGTCCCGGAAACACCATATATTTT. Its translation: CASSLPEWGPGNTIYF.

Only a few counts were recorded for this clone. The V call is TRBV30, the J call TRBJ2-2; D is perhaps TRBD1 (6 bases). Trimming shortened V by 3 bases and J by 3 bases, and 8 bases separated the two germline ends. Germline CDR1 is GTSNPN and CDR2 is SVGIG (reference sequence). The length of the CDR3 is 13 residues. This CDR3 reads CAWRGHYTGELFF. CDR3 in DNA: TGTGCCTGGAGGGGACACTACACCGGGGAGCTGTTTTTT.

The V gene is TRBV30, the J gene TRBJ2-3; TRBD2 matches at 9 bases. This CDR3 comprises 15 residues. Germline V gene data show CDR1 as GTSNPN and CDR2 as SVGIG (reference sequence). J gave up 5 bases and V 3 bases, and 9 bases lay outside the gene matches. The CDR3 DNA sequence: TGTGCCTGGAGACTGAAGAGCGGGGGGATAGATACGCAGTATTTT. Residues: CAWRLKSGGIDTQYF. Full variable domain (remainder filled in from reference TRBV30 and TRBJ2-3): SQTIHQWPATLVQPVGSPLSLECTVEGTSNPNLYWYRQAAGRGLQLLFYSVGIGQISSEVPQNLSASRPQDRQFILSSKKLLLSDSGFYLCAWRLKSGGIDTQYFGPGTRLTVL.

The gene calls are TRBV18 and TRBJ2-1; 10 bases fit TRBD1. The CDR3 runs to 16 residues. Germline assignment: CDR1 KGHSH and CDR2 LQKENI. After removal of 5 bases from V and 5 bases from J, the junction contained 9 bases not matched to a gene. The CDR3 reads CASSDRGRSSNNEQFF. DNA for the CDR3: TGTGCCAGCTCAGACAGGGGGCGGAGTAGTAACAATGAGCAGTTCTTC. Full variable domain (missing parts from reference TRBV18 and TRBJ2-1): NAGVMQNPRHLVRRRGQEARLRCSPMKGHSHVYWYRQLPEEGLKFMVYLQKENIIDESGMPKERFSAEFPKEGPSILRIQQVVRGDSAAYFCASSDRGRSSNNEQFFGPGTRLTVL.

J is TRBJ1-2 and V is TRBV12-2; no check of the table's D call, TRBD1, against the DNA was made. TRBV12-2 is a pseudogene segment. This CDR3 comprises 15 residues. The CDR3 region is CASRSTAGQYYGYTF. For the CDR3, the DNA is TGTGCAAGTCGCTCCACCGCGGGACAGTATTATGGCTACACCTTC.

The chain has TRBV7-9 and TRBJ2-7; tentative D call: TRBD1 (6 bases). V shed 5 bases and J shed 0 bases, with 8 bases lying between them. The CDR3 is made up of 13 amino acids. CDR1 and CDR2 from the germline V gene are SEHNR and FQNEAQ (reference sequence). The CDR3 loop reads CASSRQASYEQYF. The CDR3 coding sequence is TGTGCCAGCAGCCGACAGGCCTCCTACGAGCAGTACTTC.

The chain recombines TRBV2 with TRBJ1-5; D perhaps matches TRBD1 (5 bases). Deletions cut 2 bases from V and 4 bases from J, with 9 bases between. From germline, CDR1 is SNHLY and CDR2 FYNNEI. The CDR3 is 14 residues long. CDR3 DNA: TGTGCCAGCAGTGAACCGGGACTAAATCAGCCCCAGCATTTT. Protein sequence: CASSEPGLNQPQHF.

This chain joins TRBV5-1 and TRBJ2-2; D might be TRBD1 (6 bases). Germline assignment: CDR1 SGHRS and CDR2 YFSETQ. This CDR3 spans 14 amino acids. The germline V and J ends were trimmed by 4 bases and 3 bases, with 10 bases remaining between them. The CDR3 reads CASSRQVDTGELFF. Here the CDR3 DNA reads TGCGCCAGCAGCAGACAGGTGGACACCGGGGAGCTGTTTTTT.

This CDR3 is CASSLRGASYNEQFF. The CDR3 nucleotides are TGTGCCAGCAGCTTAAGAGGGGCCTCCTACAATGAGCAGTTCTTC. The chain combines TRBV7-8 with TRBJ2-1, with D perhaps assigned TRBD1 or TRBD2 (5 bases each). CDR3 size: 15 residues. V was shortened by 2 bases and J by 0 bases, with 8 bases between the two germline ends. The germline V gene encodes CDR1 SGHVS and CDR2 FQNEAQ.

The genes are TRBV11-2 and TRBJ1-3; TRBD1 aligns across 10 bases. With 3 bases clipped from V and 0 bases from J, the junction kept 8 bases outside the gene matches. Per the germline V gene, CDR1 is SGHAT and CDR2 is FQNNGV. This CDR3 comprises 18 residues. CDR3 sequence: CASSFTHGQGDSGNTIYF. In DNA, the CDR3 is TGTGCCAGCAGCTTTACGCATGGACAGGGGGACTCTGGAAACACCATATATTTT.

The chain uses TRBV19 and TRBJ1-2, with D perhaps matching TRBD1 (5 bases). CDR1 is LNHDA and CDR2 is SQIVND in the germline V gene (reference sequence). The CDR3 is made up of 15 amino acids. V lost 7 bases, J lost 8 bases, and 23 bases lay in between. The CDR3 loop is CASKGRAERIAGYTF. The CDR3 nucleotides read TGTGCCAGTAAAGGCAGGGCAGAACGCATCGCGGGCTACACCTTC.

This clone has a single count. The V call is TRBV18, the J call TRBJ1-4, with no clear D. The V gene's germline CDR1 is KGHSH and CDR2 LQKENI. The CDR3 runs to 13 residues. V was shortened by 0 bases and J by 8 bases, with 7 bases between the two germline ends. The CDR3 spells CASSPPSGEKLFF. CDR3 DNA: TGTGCCAGCTCACCACCGTCTGGCGAAAAACTGTTTTTT.

DNA for the CDR3: TGTGCCAGCTCACGGCTGAAGGAGGAGACCCAGTACTTC. Amino acid sequence: CASSRLKEETQYF. This chain links TRBV18 with TRBJ2-5; the D is unclear. Germline V gives CDR1 KGHSH, CDR2 LQKENI. The CDR3 is made up of 13 amino acids. V lost 4 bases to trimming and J lost 5 bases, with 11 bases between them.

CDR3 coding DNA: TGTGCCAGCTCGCGGACTAGCGGGAGTGCAGATGAGCAGTTCTTC. This translates into CASSRTSGSADEQFF. The chain joins TRBV18 to TRBJ2-1; 13 bases are shared with TRBD2. The CDR3 is 15 residues long. Germline trimming cut 6 bases from V and 8 bases from J; bases unmatched to any gene: 7. CDR1 and CDR2 (germline): KGHSH, LQKENI.

V gene TRBV7-9 combines with J gene TRBJ2-1; D gene unclear. Germline-derived CDR1 and CDR2 are SEHNR and FQNEAQ (reference sequence). V shed 10 bases and J shed 0 bases, with 16 bases lying between them. The CDR3 has 15 amino acids. CDR3 region: CATQVVSGSYNEQFF. Here the CDR3 DNA reads TGTGCCACCCAGGTCGTTTCGGGCTCCTACAATGAGCAGTTCTTC. Full variable domain (rest looked up from reference TRBV7-9 and TRBJ2-1): DTGVSQNPRHKITKRGQNVTFRCDPISEHNRLYWYRQTLGQGPEFLTYFQNEAQLEKSRLLSDRFSAERPKGSFSTLEIQRTEQGDSAMYLCATQVVSGSYNEQFFGPGTRLTVL.

The chain has TRBV30 and TRBJ2-2; 9 nucleotides agree with TRBD2. Germline V lookup: CDR1 GTSNPN, CDR2 SVGIG (reference sequence). CDR3 length: 18 residues. Trimming at V came to 3 bases and at J to 4 bases, leaving 15 bases not matched to a gene. The CDR3 sequence is CAWRGSAGGAGGTGELFF. CDR3 bases: TGTGCCTGGAGGGGGTCGGCGGGAGGGGCCGGAGGCACCGGGGAGCTGTTTTTT.

The chain is built from TRBV19 and TRBJ2-7, with D uncertain. There are 13 residues in the CDR3. Germline CDR1 is LNHDA and CDR2 is SQIVND (reference sequence). V lost 4 bases and J 6 bases, leaving 13 bases between the germline ends. CDR3 sequence (DNA): TGTGCCAGTAGTACCAGACAAGTCGGCGAGCAGTACTTC. It encodes CASSTRQVGEQYF.

This clone was found a few times. J is TRBJ1-4 and V is TRBV7-2; 7 bases agree with TRBD1. Germline CDR1 and CDR2: SGHTA and FQGNSA. V was clipped by 5 bases and J by 4 bases; unmatched bases: 10. This CDR3 spans 16 amino acids. This CDR3 reads CASSPQGGAVNEKLFF. As DNA, the CDR3 is TGTGCCAGCAGCCCCCAGGGGGGGGCAGTTAATGAAAAACTGTTTTTT.

This chain connects TRBV11-1 to TRBJ1-5, with TRBD1 as a possible D gene (5 bases). The CDR3 runs 13 residues. Germline CDR1 is SGHAT and CDR2 is FQDESV (reference sequence). With 5 bases removed from V and 4 bases from J, the gap between germline ends came to 9 bases. The DNA of the CDR3 is TGTGCCAGCAGCGCGGGACCAAATCAGCCCCAGCATTTT. Residues: CASSAGPNQPQHF.

The V gene is TRBV6-1, the J gene TRBJ1-4, with TRBD1 as a possible D gene (5 bases). CDR3 length: 16 residues. CDR1 MNHNS and CDR2 SASEGT come from the germline V gene. Between the trimmed V and J ends, which lost 1 base and 2 bases, there was a span of 11 bases. The CDR3 reads CASSEDQGQTNEKLFF. The CDR3 DNA reads as TGTGCCAGCAGTGAAGATCAGGGCCAGACTAATGAAAAACTGTTTTTT.

CDR3 residues: CASRETAYTF. The CDR3 DNA reads TGTGCCAGCAGGGAGACAGCCTACACCTTC. The chain couples TRBV28 to TRBJ1-2; perhaps TRBD1 as D (5 bases). Deletions cut 6 bases from V and 10 bases from J, with 9 bases between. CDR3 size: 10 residues. From germline, CDR1 is MDHEN and CDR2 SYDVKM.